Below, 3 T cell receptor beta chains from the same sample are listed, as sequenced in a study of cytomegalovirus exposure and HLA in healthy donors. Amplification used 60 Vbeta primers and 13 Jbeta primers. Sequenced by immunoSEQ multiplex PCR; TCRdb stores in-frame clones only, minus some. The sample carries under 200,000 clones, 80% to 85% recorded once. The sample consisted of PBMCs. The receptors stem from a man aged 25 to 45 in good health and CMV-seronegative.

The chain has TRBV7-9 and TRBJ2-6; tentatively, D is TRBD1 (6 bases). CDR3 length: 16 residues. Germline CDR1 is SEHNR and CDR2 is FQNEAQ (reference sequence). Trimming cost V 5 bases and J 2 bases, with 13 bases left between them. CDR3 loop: CASSPNRATGANVLTF. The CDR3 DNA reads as TGTGCCAGCAGCCCAAACAGGGCAACTGGGGCCAACGTCCTGACTTTC.

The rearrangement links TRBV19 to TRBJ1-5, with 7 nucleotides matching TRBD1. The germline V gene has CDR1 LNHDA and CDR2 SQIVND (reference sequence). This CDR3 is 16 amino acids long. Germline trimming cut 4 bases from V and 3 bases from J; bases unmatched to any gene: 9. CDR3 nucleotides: TGTGCCAGTAGTAAAACCCGGGACAGAAACAATCAGCCCCAGCATTTT. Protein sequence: CASSKTRDRNNQPQHF. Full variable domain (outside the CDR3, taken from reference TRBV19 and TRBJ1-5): DGGITQSPKYLFRKEGQNVTLSCEQNLNHDAMYWYRQDPGQGLRLIYYSQIVNDFQKGDIAEGYSVSREKKESFPLTVTSAQKNPTAFYLCASSKTRDRNNQPQHFGDGTRLSIL.

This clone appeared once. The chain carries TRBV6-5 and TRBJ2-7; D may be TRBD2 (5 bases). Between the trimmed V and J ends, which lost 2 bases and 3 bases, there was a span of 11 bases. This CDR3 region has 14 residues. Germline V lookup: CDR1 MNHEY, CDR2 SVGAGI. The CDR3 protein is CASSYASGNYEQYF. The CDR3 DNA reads TGTGCCAGCAGTTACGCATCCGGGAACTACGAGCAGTACTTC.